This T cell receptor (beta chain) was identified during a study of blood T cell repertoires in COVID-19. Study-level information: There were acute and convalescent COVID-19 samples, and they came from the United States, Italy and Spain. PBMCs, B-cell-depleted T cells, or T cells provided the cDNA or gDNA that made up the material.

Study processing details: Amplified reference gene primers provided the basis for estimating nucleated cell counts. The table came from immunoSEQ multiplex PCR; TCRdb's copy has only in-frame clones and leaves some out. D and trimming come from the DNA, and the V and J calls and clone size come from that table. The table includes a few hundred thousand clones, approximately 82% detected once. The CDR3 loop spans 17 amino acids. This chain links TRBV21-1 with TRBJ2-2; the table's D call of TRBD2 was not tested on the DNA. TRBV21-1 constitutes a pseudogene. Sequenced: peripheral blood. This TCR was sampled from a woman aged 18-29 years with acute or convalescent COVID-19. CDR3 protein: CASSKRIGLAGAGELFF. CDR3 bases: TGTGCCAGCAGCAAACGAATCGGGCTAGCGGGAGCCGGGGAGCTGTTTTTT.